This is a list of T cell receptor beta chains from one sample in a study of neurological immune-mediated disorders. A single record per CDR3 protein comes from TCRdb applying MiXCR to the 5' RACE reads. Altogether approximately 44,000 distinct CDR3 sequences are present, around 5.8% being singletons, with the ten largest covering approximately 1.5%. The sequenced sample consisted of CD4+ T cells from blood. The source is a woman aged 18-29 years with multiple sclerosis. CDR3s include the opening cysteine and the closing phenylalanine or tryptophan. A D gene is named only where the DNA matches it firmly. Clone size appears in some rows only: once, few, many, or a class for an expanded clone.

CASSPQTGATPPYNEQFF	TGTGCCAGCAGCCCCCAAACAGGGGCGACTCCACCTTACAATGAGCAGTTCTTC	medium-sized	TRBD1	TRBV7-8	TRBJ2-1
CASSSRPSEGHEQFF	TGTGCCAGCAGCTCGCGCCCCAGCGAGGGTCATGAGCAGTTCTTC	many	.	TRBV3-1	TRBJ2-1
CASSLGQDRRGYTF	TGCGCCAGCAGCTTGGGACAGGACCGGAGGGGCTACACCTTC	many	.	TRBV5-1	TRBJ1-2
CSARIAVSGYGYTF	TGCAGTGCTAGAATAGCAGTCTCCGGCTATGGCTACACCTTC	many	.	TRBV20-1	TRBJ1-2
CASSYSPYGDQGNQPQHF	TGTGCCAGCAGTTACTCCCCGTACGGCGACCAGGGCAATCAGCCCCAGCATTTT	few	.	TRBV6-2/TRBV6-3	TRBJ1-5
CASSLAGGTDYGYTF	TGTGCCAGCAGCTTAGCGGGAGGGACCGACTATGGCTACACCTTC	many	.	TRBV7-2	TRBJ1-2
CASSQMTSGGSNTGELFF	TGTGCCAGCAGCCAAATGACGAGCGGGGGGTCGAACACCGGGGAGCTGTTTTTT	many	TRBD2	TRBV7-6	TRBJ2-2
CASSFYNQPQHF	TGTGCCAGCAGTTTTTACAATCAGCCCCAGCATTTT	many	.	TRBV12-3/TRBV12-4	TRBJ1-5
CASRPRETTEAFF	TGCGCCAGCAGACCGAGGGAGACCACTGAAGCTTTCTTT	many	.	TRBV5-1	TRBJ1-1
CASSVVLKGQETQYF	TGTGCCAGCAGCGTGGTTTTAAAGGGACAGGAGACCCAGTACTTC	many	TRBD1	TRBV5-6	TRBJ2-5
CAISDGTDTQYF	TGTGCCATCAGTGATGGGACAGATACGCAGTATTTT	many	.	TRBV10-3	TRBJ2-3
CASSQTADRDATEAFF	TGCGCCAGCAGCCAAACAGCAGACAGGGACGCCACTGAAGCTTTCTTT	many	TRBD1	TRBV4-3	TRBJ1-1
CASSSLAGSNSYNEQFF	TGTGCCAGCAGCTCCCTAGCGGGGAGCAACTCCTACAATGAGCAGTTCTTC	many	TRBD2	TRBV11-3	TRBJ2-1
CSVWLQGESYEQYF	TGCAGCGTTTGGCTGCAGGGGGAATCCTACGAGCAGTACTTC	many	TRBD1	TRBV29-1	TRBJ2-7
CASSLALAGGREQFF	TGCGCCAGCAGCTTAGCACTAGCGGGGGGGCGTGAGCAGTTCTTC	many	TRBD2	TRBV5-1	TRBJ2-1
CASSGGQWDGYTF	TGTGCCAGCAGCGGGGGACAGTGGGATGGCTACACCTTC	many	TRBD1	TRBV9	TRBJ1-2
CATSDPAWMGPQHF	TGTGCCACCAGTGACCCGGCCTGGATGGGGCCCCAGCATTTT	many	.	TRBV24-1	TRBJ1-5
CASSLLRGGAGELFF	TGTGCCAGCAGCTTATTGCGGGGAGGGGCCGGGGAGCTGTTTTTT	few	TRBD2	TRBV5-5	TRBJ2-2
CATKGQKGPLAKNIQYF	TGTGCCACCAAGGGACAGAAAGGCCCACTAGCCAAAAACATTCAGTACTTC	many	TRBD1	TRBV15	TRBJ2-4
CSVRTGARTYEQYF	TGCAGCGTGAGAACAGGGGCGAGAACCTACGAGCAGTACTTC	many	TRBD1	TRBV29-1	TRBJ2-7
CASKSSGRGTDTQYF	TGTGCCAGCAAATCTAGCGGGAGGGGGACAGATACGCAGTATTTT	many	TRBD2	TRBV6-5	TRBJ2-3
CASSLVGNTEAFF	TGTGCCAGCAGTTTGGTGGGGAACACTGAAGCTTTCTTT	.	.	TRBV28	TRBJ1-1
CASSQERRDRGNNEQFF	TGCGCCAGCAGCCAAGAGAGGCGGGACAGGGGGAACAATGAGCAGTTCTTC	many	TRBD1	TRBV4-1	TRBJ2-1
CASSLYGTGNTIYF	TGTGCCAGCAGTTTATATGGGACTGGAAACACCATATATTTT	many	.	TRBV27	TRBJ1-3
CASSVGDTQYF	TGTGCCAGCAGCGTAGGAGATACGCAGTATTTT	many	.	TRBV9	TRBJ2-3
CASRNLATNEKLFF	TGTGCCAGCCGGAACCTTGCAACTAATGAAAAACTGTTTTTT	.	.	TRBV6-6	TRBJ1-4
CASSLRGLGTEAFF	TGTGCCAGCAGCTTACGGGGCTTGGGGACTGAAGCTTTCTTT	many	.	TRBV7-6	TRBJ1-1
CASSLASGWGDEQFF	TGTGCCAGCAGCTTAGCTAGCGGGTGGGGTGATGAGCAGTTCTTC	many	TRBD2	TRBV7-2	TRBJ2-1
CASSPRTTQSYNEQFF	TGTGCCAGCAGCCCTCGGACTACCCAGTCATACAATGAGCAGTTCTTC	many	.	TRBV21-1	TRBJ2-1
CASSRSGTGLNEQFF	TGTGCCAGCTCACGATCCGGGACAGGGCTGAATGAGCAGTTCTTC	.	TRBD1	TRBV18	TRBJ2-1
CSASPFGMNTEAFF	TGCAGTGCTTCGCCTTTCGGGATGAACACTGAAGCTTTCTTT	many	.	TRBV20-1	TRBJ1-1
CASNPGPYGREGNSPLHF	TGTGCCAGCAACCCGGGACCTTACGGAAGAGAAGGAAATTCACCCCTCCACTTT	.	.	TRBV7-2	TRBJ1-6
CASSFQASYGYTF	TGTGCCAGCAGTTTTCAGGCGTCCTATGGCTACACCTTC	many	.	TRBV28	TRBJ1-2
CASVQRRTQETQYF	TGTGCCAGCGTACAACGGCGGACCCAAGAGACCCAGTACTTC	.	.	TRBV21-1	TRBJ2-5
CSAREEVQGWNYGYTF	TGCAGTGCTAGAGAGGAGGTGCAGGGATGGAACTATGGCTACACCTTC	many	.	TRBV20-1	TRBJ1-2
CASSYLDRNTEAFF	TGCGCCAGCAGCTACTTGGATCGGAACACTGAAGCTTTCTTT	many	.	TRBV5-1	TRBJ1-1
CSARDPAGFRNEQFF	TGCAGTGCTAGAGATCCAGCGGGATTTCGCAATGAGCAGTTCTTC	many	TRBD2	TRBV20-1	TRBJ2-1
CASSRPGLETQYF	TGTGCCAGCAGTCGGCCGGGGTTAGAGACCCAGTACTTC	many	.	TRBV28	TRBJ2-5
CASSLTGTGQNTEAFF	TGCGCCAGCAGCCTAACAGGGACAGGGCAGAACACTGAAGCTTTCTTT	many	TRBD1	TRBV5-1	TRBJ1-1
CASTSYRGGLETQYF	TGTGCCAGTACGTCGTACAGGGGAGGGTTGGAGACCCAGTACTTC	.	.	TRBV28	TRBJ2-5
CASSFLPGEAFF	TGTGCCAGCAGCTTCCTCCCCGGTGAAGCTTTCTTT	many	.	TRBV7-2	TRBJ1-1
CSARASGTGREPQHF	TGCAGTGCTAGGGCCTCCGGGACAGGGAGAGAGCCCCAGCATTTT	many	TRBD1	TRBV20-1	TRBJ1-5
CSAPDTGRYTF	TGCAGCGCTCCGGACACTGGCCGTTACACCTTC	.	.	TRBV29-1	TRBJ1-2
CASSPLSLTGGYTF	TGTGCCAGCAGCCCTCTGTCATTGACCGGAGGCTACACCTTC	many	.	TRBV14	TRBJ1-2
CASSLEGRFSPATYNEQFF	TGTGCCAGCAGCTTAGAAGGCAGATTCTCGCCAGCGACATACAATGAGCAGTTCTTC	many	.	TRBV7-8	TRBJ2-1
CASSRGQPNYGYTF	TGCGCCAGCAGCCGGGGACAGCCTAACTATGGCTACACCTTC	many	TRBD1	TRBV5-1	TRBJ1-2
CASSPTVTNTGELFF	TGTGCCAGCAGTCCGACAGTAACGAACACCGGGGAGCTGTTTTTT	many	.	TRBV2	TRBJ2-2
CASSATLPNNEQFF	TGTGCCAGCAGCGCAACACTCCCTAACAATGAGCAGTTCTTC	many	.	TRBV9	TRBJ2-1
CASSLAGGHGETQYF	TGTGCCAGCAGCTTAGCCGGGGGGCATGGGGAGACCCAGTACTTC	many	.	TRBV11-3	TRBJ2-5
CASSRPGIVGSNQPQHF	TGTGCCAGCTCACGCCCCGGAATCGTAGGGAGCAATCAGCCCCAGCATTTT	many	.	TRBV18	TRBJ1-5
CASSFRRGATAGANVLTF	TGTGCCAGCAGCTTTAGGAGGGGGGCCACGGCTGGGGCCAACGTCCTGACTTTC	many	.	TRBV7-9	TRBJ2-6
CASRPPGQSLGHGYTF	TGTGCCAGCAGGCCGCCGGGACAGTCGTTGGGCCATGGCTACACCTTC	many	TRBD1	TRBV6-5	TRBJ1-2
CASSLGDRDQETQYF	TGTGCCAGCAGCTTGGGGGACAGGGATCAAGAGACCCAGTACTTC	few	TRBD1	TRBV11-2	TRBJ2-5
CSARRDLYEQYF	TGCAGTGCTAGACGTGACCTCTACGAGCAGTACTTC	many	.	TRBV20-1	TRBJ2-7
CASSKTLTGYAEAFF	TGTGCCAGCAGCAAAACTTTGACAGGGTACGCTGAAGCTTTCTTT	many	TRBD1	TRBV5-4	TRBJ1-1